This T cell receptor beta chain was captured in a study of control samples from healthy donors and cancer patients. From germline, CDR1 is SGHDN and CDR2 FVKESK. V was shortened by 2 bases and J by 5 bases, with 6 bases between the two germline ends. There are 12 residues in the CDR3. TCRdb's copy holds only in-frame clones and misses some; the assay was immunoSEQ multiplex PCR. The sample lists 170,000 or so clones; 85% to 95% were seen once. The source is a man aged 25 to 40 in good health. The gene calls are TRBV14 and TRBJ2-5, with D unresolved. The sequenced sample consisted of blood. The CDR3 DNA sequence: TGTGCCAGCAGCCAAAACCGGGAGACCCAGTACTTC. This sequence encodes CASSQNRETQYF.